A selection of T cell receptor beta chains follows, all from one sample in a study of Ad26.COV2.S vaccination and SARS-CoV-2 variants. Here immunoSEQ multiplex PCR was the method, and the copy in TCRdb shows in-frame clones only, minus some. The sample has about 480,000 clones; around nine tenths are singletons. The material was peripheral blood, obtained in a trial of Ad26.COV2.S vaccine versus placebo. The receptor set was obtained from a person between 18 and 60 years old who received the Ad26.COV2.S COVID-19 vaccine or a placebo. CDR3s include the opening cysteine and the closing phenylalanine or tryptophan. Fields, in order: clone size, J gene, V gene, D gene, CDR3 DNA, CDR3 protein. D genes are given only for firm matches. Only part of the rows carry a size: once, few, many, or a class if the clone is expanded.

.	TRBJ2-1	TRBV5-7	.	TGTGCCAGCAGCATAGATGGAGTGGACAATGAGCAGTTCTTC	CASSIDGVDNEQFF
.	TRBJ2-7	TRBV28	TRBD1	TGTGCCAGCAGTTTGAACAGGGGGTGGGACGAGCAGTACTTC	CASSLNRGWDEQYF
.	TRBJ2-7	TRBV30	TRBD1	TGTGCCTGGAGAAGGGGACAGGGGGCCTACGAGCAGTACTTC	CAWRRGQGAYEQYF
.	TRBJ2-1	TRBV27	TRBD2	TGTGCCAGCAGTCCAGACGCCGGGACTACGAACAATGAGCAGTTCTTC	CASSPDAGTTNNEQFF
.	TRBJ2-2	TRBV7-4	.	TGTGCCAGCAGCTTATTGTCCCGGGAGCTGTTTTTT	CASSLLSRELFF
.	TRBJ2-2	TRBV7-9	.	TGTGCCAGCAGCTTAGGGGCGAACACCGGGGAGCTGTTTTTT	CASSLGANTGELFF
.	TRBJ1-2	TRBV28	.	TGTGCCAGCATACGGGACAACCGAAACTATGGCTACACCTTC	CASIRDNRNYGYTF
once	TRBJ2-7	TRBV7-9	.	TGTGCCAGCAGCTTGGAAGTCCACGAGCAGTACTTC	CASSLEVHEQYF
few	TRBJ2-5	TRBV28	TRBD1	TGTGCCAGTTCGACAGGGGATCTGCAAGAGACCCAGTACTTC	CASSTGDLQETQYF
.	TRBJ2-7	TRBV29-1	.	TGCAGCGCTGGGACGGGGGTCGGGTACGAGCAGTACTTC	CSAGTGVGYEQYF
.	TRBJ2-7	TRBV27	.	TGTGCCAGCAGTTCCGGGGGTTGGTTAGGGGGATACGAGCAGTACTTC	CASSSGGWLGGYEQYF
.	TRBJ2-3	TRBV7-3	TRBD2	TGTGCCAGCAGCTTAACAGCGGGAGGGCCATATACGCAGTATTTT	CASSLTAGGPYTQYF
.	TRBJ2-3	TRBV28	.	TGTGCCAGCAGTTTTGGAGGGGGACGAAGGACAGATACGCAGTATTTT	CASSFGGGRRTDTQYF
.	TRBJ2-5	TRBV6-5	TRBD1	TGTGCCAGCAGTAAGGGACAGGGGGCTGGGGAGACCCAGTACTTC	CASSKGQGAGETQYF
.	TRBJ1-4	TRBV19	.	TGTGCCAGTAATGGGCCAGGGGAAAAACTGTTTTTT	CASNGPGEKLFF
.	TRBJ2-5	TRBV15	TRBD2	TGTGCCACCAGCAGAGATGGACTAGCGGCAGGGACCCAGTACTTC	CATSRDGLAAGTQYF
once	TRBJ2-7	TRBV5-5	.	TGTGCCAGCAGCTTGGGCCCGTCTGTGCTAGCCGGCTACGAGCAGTACTTC	CASSLGPSVLAGYEQYF
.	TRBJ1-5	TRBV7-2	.	TGTGCCAGCAGCTTACGGGGTGATCAGCCCCAGCATTTT	CASSLRGDQPQHF
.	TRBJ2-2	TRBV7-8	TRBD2	TGTGCCAGCAGCCCCCGTAGAGCGGGAGGAGGGGAGCTGTTTTTT	CASSPRRAGGGELFF
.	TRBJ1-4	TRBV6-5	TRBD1	TGTGCCAGCAGTCCCTGGACAGGGCAGAGGGGAAAACTGTTTTTT	CASSPWTGQRGKLFF
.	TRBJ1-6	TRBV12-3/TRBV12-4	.	TGTGCCAGCAGTTTGTTTGGAGATTCACCCCTCCACTTT	CASSLFGDSPLHF
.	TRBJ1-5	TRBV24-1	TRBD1	TGTGCCACCAGGCCTGACAGGGGCCTCTGGGGACAGCCCCAGCATTTT	CATRPDRGLWGQPQHF
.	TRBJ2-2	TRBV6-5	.	TGTGCCACCAGGACTGGGGGGCCCGGGGAGCTGTTTTTT	CATRTGGPGELFF
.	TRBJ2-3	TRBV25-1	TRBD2	TGTGCCAGCAGTGTAGCGGGAGCATCTGATACGCAGTATTTT	CASSVAGASDTQYF
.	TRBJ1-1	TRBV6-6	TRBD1	TGTGCCAGCAGTGGCCGGGACAGGGGAGTCACTGAAGCTTTCTTT	CASSGRDRGVTEAFF
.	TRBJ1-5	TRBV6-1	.	TGTGCCAGCAGTGAAGCTTCCGGGGGCCGCAGCAATCAGCCCCAGCATTTT	CASSEASGGRSNQPQHF
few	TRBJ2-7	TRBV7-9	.	TGTGCCAGCAGCTACCGAGGACAGAGCTCCTACGAGCAGTACTTC	CASSYRGQSSYEQYF
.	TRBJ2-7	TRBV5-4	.	TGTGCCAGCAGCAGGAGCGGGCGGAGCTCCTACGAGCAGTACTTC	CASSRSGRSSYEQYF
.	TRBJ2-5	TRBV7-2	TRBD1	TGTGCCAGCAGCGGAGACAGGGGAAAAGAGACCCAGTACTTC	CASSGDRGKETQYF
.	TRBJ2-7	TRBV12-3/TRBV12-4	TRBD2	TGTGCCAGCAGCCGGCCGGGGGGCTACGAGCAGTACTTC	CASSRPGGYEQYF
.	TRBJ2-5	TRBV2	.	TGTGCCAGCAGGAGGGCGGCCCAGTACTTC	CASRRAAQYF
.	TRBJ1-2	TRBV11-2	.	TGTGCCAGCAGCTTAGGGAGGGACACCGGCTACACCTTC	CASSLGRDTGYTF
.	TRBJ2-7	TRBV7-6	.	TGTGCCAGCAGCTTAGGGGGGGCCACTGGGGCCTACGAGCAGTACTTC	CASSLGGATGAYEQYF
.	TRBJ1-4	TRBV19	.	TGTGCCAGTACCTCCCCGGCGGGTGGCACCGGGGGTCGAAAACTGTTTTTT	CASTSPAGGTGGRKLFF
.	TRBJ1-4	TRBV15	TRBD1	TGTGCCACCAGCGCAACAGGGGTCGGTAATGAAAAACTGTTTTTT	CATSATGVGNEKLFF
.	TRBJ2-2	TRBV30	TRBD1	TGTGCCTGGAGAGAGGGGGCCGGCACCGGGGAGCTGTTTTTT	CAWREGAGTGELFF
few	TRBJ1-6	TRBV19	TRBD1	TGTGCCAGTACCGATCCCGTGGAGGGGGCTTATTCACCCCTCCACTTT	CASTDPVEGAYSPLHF
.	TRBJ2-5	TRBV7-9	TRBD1	TGTGCCAGCAGCCCGAGGGGATCAGGGGGCTTGGAGACCCAGTACTTC	CASSPRGSGGLETQYF
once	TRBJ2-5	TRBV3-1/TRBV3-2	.	TGTGCCAGCAGCCAAGATCGGCGGCAAGAGACCCAGTACTTC	CASSQDRRQETQYF
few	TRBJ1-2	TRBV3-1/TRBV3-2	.	TGTGCCAGCAGCCAAGTGTATCTGGGGAGGTTAGAGGGCTACACCTTC	CASSQVYLGRLEGYTF
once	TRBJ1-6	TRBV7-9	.	TGTGCCAGCAGCTCCGTTATCGGGGTCGATAATTCACCCCTCCACTTT	CASSSVIGVDNSPLHF
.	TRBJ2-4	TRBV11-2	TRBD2	TGTGCCAGCAGCTCAGAGAGAACCGGGACTAGCGGGAGCCGTAAAAACATTCAGTACTTC	CASSSERTGTSGSRKNIQYF
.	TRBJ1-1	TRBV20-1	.	TGCAGTGCTAGTCCGTGGAACACTGAAGCTTTCTTT	CSASPWNTEAFF
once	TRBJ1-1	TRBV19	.	TGTGCCAGTTCAAGACCCCAGGGGACCTTAAGGAACACTGAAGCTTTCTTT	CASSRPQGTLRNTEAFF
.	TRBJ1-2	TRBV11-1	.	TGTGCCAGCAGCCCCCGGACAGCAACTAACTATGGCTACACCTTC	CASSPRTATNYGYTF
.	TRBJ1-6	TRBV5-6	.	TGTGCCAGCAGCTTGTCCTCAAGCTCCTATAATTCACCCCTCCACTTT	CASSLSSSSYNSPLHF
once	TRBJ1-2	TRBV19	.	TGTGCCAGTACCGAGGCCGGGGGCGCTTTTTACTATGGCTACACCTTC	CASTEAGGAFYYGYTF
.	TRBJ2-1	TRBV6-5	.	TGTGCCAGCAGCGGCCGGACTTTCCAGTTCTTC	CASSGRTFQFF
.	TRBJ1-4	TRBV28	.	TGTGCCAGCAGATCTCACCCCGCGGGAAAACTGTTTTTT	CASRSHPAGKLFF
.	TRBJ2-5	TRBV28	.	TGTGCCAGCAGTGGGGGCAAAGAGACCCAGTACTTC	CASSGGKETQYF
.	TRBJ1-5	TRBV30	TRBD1	TGTGCCTGGAGTAGGGACAGAGATCAGCCCCAGCATTTT	CAWSRDRDQPQHF
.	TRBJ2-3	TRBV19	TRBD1	TGTGCCAGTAGTAATTCCGGACAGGGGCGCCCTACAGATACGCAGTATTTT	CASSNSGQGRPTDTQYF
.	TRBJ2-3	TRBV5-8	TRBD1	TGTGCCAGCTCACCCCGGGACAGGCAGGGTGGAGATACGCAGTATTTT	CASSPRDRQGGDTQYF
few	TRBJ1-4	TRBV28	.	TGTGCCAGCACCCCCCCGAGGCAGGGGCACAACCCTAATGAAAAACTGTTTTTT	CASTPPRQGHNPNEKLFF
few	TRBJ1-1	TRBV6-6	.	TGTGCCAGCGTACCGGACAGATCCACTGAAGCTTTCTTT	CASVPDRSTEAFF
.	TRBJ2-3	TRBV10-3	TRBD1	TGTGCCATCACCCCAGGGGGCCTCCATACGCAGTATTTT	CAITPGGLHTQYF
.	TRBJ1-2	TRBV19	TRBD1	TGTGCCAGTAGTATAGATCCAGGGGGCCCCACTAACTATGGCTACACCTTC	CASSIDPGGPTNYGYTF